This T cell receptor beta chain was identified in a study of blood T cells in healthy people across ages. CDR3 length: 15 amino acids. Germline V gives CDR1 SEHNR, CDR2 FQNEAQ (reference sequence). V lost 7 bases and J lost 4; bases outside the gene matches: 7. The use of a sample-barcoded 5' primer and a J-beta primer mix characterized a second PCR of about 7 to 12 cycles. One entry per CDR3 protein, called by TCRdb with MiXCR from the 5' RACE reads. This table has almost 550,000 distinct CDR3 sequences, around 24% appearing once. These records were also assigned to another study, of T cells of mothers and their children.

This rearrangement joins TRBV7-9 to TRBJ2-2; TRBD2 matches at 9 bases. The receptor was derived from a boy younger than 18 in good health. Input material: blood. This CDR3 reads CASIPGTSFTGELFF. The CDR3 DNA is TGTGCCAGCATTCCCGGGACTAGCTTCACCGGGGAGCTGTTTTTT.